The 24 T cell receptor beta chains presented below share a single source sample, sequenced in a study of tumor T cells in aggressive B-cell lymphoma. The method was immunoSEQ multiplex PCR; TCRdb's version includes in-frame clones alone and lacks a portion of them. The sample yields approximately 7,300 clones, about 80% seen once. The sequencing sample was made of tumor tissue. Receptors were obtained from an adult with diffuse large B cell lymphoma.

This clone has more than one count but fewer than ten. The V and J genes are TRBV21-1 and TRBJ1-2. TRBV21-1 is a pseudogene locus. This CDR3 spans 14 amino acids. The CDR3 protein is CASSKEPGLAGYTF. As DNA, the CDR3 is TGTGCCAGCAGCAAAGAGCCCGGACTGGCGGGCTACACCTTC.

The J gene is TRBJ2-1, the V gene TRBV28, with 7 bases lining up with TRBD1. V lost 5 bases, J lost 7 bases, and 14 bases stayed unmatched. CDR1 MDHEN and CDR2 SYDVKM come from the germline V gene. CDR3 length equals 16 residues. The CDR3 sequence: CASSANSGGVWNEQFF. The CDR3 coding sequence is TGTGCCAGCAGTGCTAATTCAGGGGGTGTGTGGAATGAGCAGTTCTTC.

This chain links TRBV7-6 with TRBJ2-7; 7 positions match TRBD1. Looked up from germline, CDR1 is SGHVS and CDR2 is FNYEAQ. The junction had 7 bases not matched to a gene; V was cut back by 5 bases and J by 0 bases. CDR3 length equals 15 residues. CDR3 sequence: CASSPGQVSSYEQYF. Here the CDR3 DNA reads TGTGCCAGCAGCCCTGGACAGGTGAGCTCCTACGAGCAGTACTTC.

The chain couples TRBV10-3 to TRBJ2-7; D is possibly TRBD1 (5 bases). Germline CDR1 reads ENHRY; CDR2 reads SYGVKD. This CDR3 has 14 residues. V lost 9 bases to trimming and J lost 0 bases, with 15 bases between them. The CDR3 region is CAINQGRASYEQYF. CDR3 bases: TGTGCCATTAATCAGGGCCGAGCCTCCTACGAGCAGTACTTC.

The chain links TRBV28 to TRBJ2-1, with 11 bases lining up with TRBD2. CDR1 and CDR2 (germline): MDHEN, SYDVKM. The V segment lost 7 bases and the J segment 12 bases; nucleotides outside the gene matches: 2. The CDR3 spans 11 residues. This CDR3 is CASKLAGAQFF. The CDR3 nucleotides are TGTGCCAGCAAACTAGCGGGAGCGCAGTTCTTC. Full variable domain (remainder filled in from reference TRBV28 and TRBJ2-1): DVKVTQSSRYLVKRTGEKVFLECVQDMDHENMFWYRQDPGLGLRLIYFSYDVKMKEKGDIPEGYSVSREKKERFSLILESASTNQTSMYLCASKLAGAQFFGPGTRLTVL.

In DNA, the CDR3 is TGCAGTGCTCGTTCCCGAGAGACCCAGTACTTC. Translated, it gives CSARSRETQYF. The chain recombines TRBV20-1 with TRBJ2-5, with no clear D. Germline lookup yields CDR1 DFQATT and CDR2 SNEGSKA (reference sequence). The CDR3 is made up of 11 amino acids. V lost 5 bases to trimming and J lost 4 bases, with 8 bases between them.

The rearrangement joins TRBV9 to TRBJ2-5; 7 nucleotides match TRBD2. The V segment lost 3 bases and the J segment 1 base; nucleotides outside the gene matches: 6. The CDR3 consists of 15 residues. The germline gives CDR1 SGDLS, CDR2 YYNGEE. CDR3 DNA: TGTGCCAGCAGCGCCGGCGGGAGATTCCAAGAGACCCAGTACTTC. It codes for CASSAGGRFQETQYF.

This clone was found a few times. The chain combines TRBV11-2 with TRBJ2-7; D unresolved. Looked up from germline, CDR1 is SGHAT and CDR2 is FQNNGV. This CDR3 is 16 amino acids long. Between the trimmed V and J ends, which lost 5 bases and 2 bases, there was a span of 19 bases. CDR3 coding DNA: TGTGCCAGCAGCCCATGGTTGGTCGGTTCCACCTACGAGCAGTACTTC. As protein: CASSPWLVGSTYEQYF.

This chain joins TRBV2 and TRBJ2-5; 10 nucleotides align to TRBD1. The germline CDR1 and CDR2 sequences are SNHLY and FYNNEI. CDR3 length: 15 amino acids. Trimming took 1 base from V and 2 from J; bases not matched to a gene: 1. The CDR3 spells CASSEGGQGQETQYF. CDR3 nucleotide sequence: TGTGCCAGCAGTGAAGGGGGACAGGGGCAAGAGACCCAGTACTTC.

This clone was recorded once. This chain links TRBV5-6 with TRBJ2-2; D is possibly TRBD1 (7 bases). Germline CDR1 reads SGHDT; CDR2 reads YYEEEE. CDR3 length: 16 amino acids. V was clipped by 1 base and J by 4 bases, with 14 bases between them. CDR3 amino acids: CASSLLSGGFTGELFF. DNA of the CDR3: TGTGCCAGCAGCTTGTTGTCAGGGGGGTTCACCGGGGAGCTGTTTTTT.

This clone was seen once. V gene TRBV7-2 combines with J gene TRBJ1-5, with TRBD1 as a possible D gene (6 bases). The CDR3 loop spans 18 amino acids. Germline-derived CDR1 and CDR2 are SGHTA and FQGNSA. V lost 4 bases, J lost 1 base, and 20 bases lay in between. CDR3 DNA: TGTGCCAGCAGCTCAGTGAGGGCCGACAGGATGAGCAATCAGCCCCAGCATTTT. Residues: CASSSVRADRMSNQPQHF. The full variable domain, completed using reference TRBV7-2 and TRBJ1-5, is GAGVSQSPSNKVTEKGKDVELRCDPISGHTALYWYRQSLGQGLEFLIYFQGNSAPDKSGLPSDRFSAERTGGSVSTLTIQRTQQEDSAVYLCASSSVRADRMSNQPQHFGDGTRLSIL.

The CDR3 bases are TGTGCCAGCAGCCCGCAGCGGGGGATAACCTCCTACGAGCAGTACTTC. Amino acids: CASSPQRGITSYEQYF. This chain links TRBV11-2 with TRBJ2-7; 8 bases are shared with TRBD2. V trimming: 5 bases; J trimming: 0 bases; junction bases outside the gene matches: 9. This CDR3 has 16 residues. The germline V gene encodes CDR1 SGHAT and CDR2 FQNNGV.

The chain is built from TRBV14 and TRBJ1-4; D call uncertain. Germline V gives CDR1 SGHDN, CDR2 FVKESK. There are 15 residues in the CDR3. V lost 6 bases and J 1 base, leaving 12 bases between the germline ends. The CDR3 nucleotides read TGTGCCAGCAGGCATTCAGGAGGAACTAATGAAAAACTGTTTTTT. Protein sequence: CASRHSGGTNEKLFF.

This chain connects TRBV11-3 to TRBJ2-1; D remains unclear. Trimming took off 2 bases at V and 6 bases at J, with 14 bases between the two ends. CDR1 and CDR2 (germline): SGHNT, YENEEA. This CDR3 region has 15 residues. The CDR3 coding sequence is TGTGCCAGCAGCTTAAGGCTAGGCGTCGGCAATGAGCAGTTCTTC. Its protein is CASSLRLGVGNEQFF.

This chain links TRBV5-1 with TRBJ1-1; a weak D match, TRBD1 (5 bases). The V gene lost 4 bases and the J gene lost 1 base, with 23 bases spanning the gap. The CDR3 has 18 amino acids. CDR1 SGHRS and CDR2 YFSETQ come from the germline V gene. CDR3 loop: CASSHFFAGGGKNTEAFF. CDR3 DNA: TGCGCCAGCAGCCACTTTTTTGCAGGCGGGGGGAAGAACACTGAAGCTTTCTTT.

The chain uses TRBV4-3 and TRBJ2-3, with 9 bases lining up with TRBD1. Germline CDR1 is LGHNA and CDR2 is YSLEER. CDR3 length: 15 amino acids. V lost 0 bases and J lost 4; bases outside the gene matches: 2. CDR3 in amino acids: CASSQEDRGADTQYF. The CDR3 coding sequence is TGCGCCAGCAGCCAAGAGGACAGGGGAGCAGATACGCAGTATTTT.

The rearrangement joins TRBV30 to TRBJ2-5, with 11 positions matching TRBD2. This CDR3 has 16 residues. Trimming at V came to 1 base and at J to 5 bases, leaving 9 bases not matched to a gene. Germline V CDR1 and CDR2: GTSNPN, SVGIG (reference sequence). The CDR3 sequence: CAWSGSGTSGGETQYF. Written as DNA, the CDR3 is TGTGCCTGGAGTGGGTCAGGGACTAGCGGTGGGGAGACCCAGTACTTC.

The gene calls are TRBV7-2 and TRBJ2-1, with 13 nucleotides matching TRBD2. The CDR3 spans 15 residues. Germline CDR1 SGHTA, CDR2 FQGNSA. V lost 4 bases to trimming and J lost 8 bases; unmatched junction nucleotides: 5. The CDR3 nucleotides read TGTGCCAGCAGCTCCGGGACTAGCGGGGTTGATGAGCAGTTCTTC. Amino acids: CASSSGTSGVDEQFF.

This chain uses TRBV5-4 with TRBJ2-1, with 10 bases matching TRBD2. After removal of 4 bases from V and 5 bases from J, the junction contained 15 bases not matched to a gene. There are 18 residues in the CDR3. Germline V gene sequence: CDR1 SGHNT, CDR2 YYREEE (reference sequence). This CDR3 reads CASSPGLAGVHADNEQFF. The CDR3 coding sequence is TGTGCCAGCAGCCCCGGGCTAGCGGGGGTACATGCGGACAATGAGCAGTTCTTC.

The genes are TRBV28 and TRBJ2-2, with TRBD1 as a possible D gene (6 bases). The CDR3 covers 15 residues. The germline V and J ends were trimmed by 2 bases and 2 bases, with 9 bases remaining between them. In germline, CDR1 is MDHEN, CDR2 SYDVKM. The CDR3 sequence: CASSLQGFNTGELFF. The CDR3 DNA reads as TGTGCCAGCAGTTTACAGGGGTTTAACACCGGGGAGCTGTTTTTT.

The chain employs TRBV10-1 and TRBJ2-7, with TRBD1 matching 9 bases. There are 15 residues in the CDR3. From germline, CDR1 is WNHNN and CDR2 SYGVQD (reference sequence). V lost 6 bases, J lost 6 bases, and 12 bases stayed unmatched. CDR3 region: CASSDTRDRVGEQYF. The CDR3 DNA follows: TGCGCCAGCAGCGACACCCGGGACAGGGTAGGCGAGCAGTACTTC.

The genes are TRBV9 and TRBJ2-5; 7 bases are shared with TRBD1. In germline, CDR1 is SGDLS, CDR2 YYNGEE. After removal of 4 bases from V and 5 bases from J, the junction contained 17 bases not matched to a gene. The CDR3 length is 17 residues. The CDR3 nucleotides are TGTGCCAGCAGCCGACGTCGAGGGGGCCCCCTTGGGGAGACCCAGTACTTC. Amino acid sequence: CASSRRRGGPLGETQYF.

About this clone itself: A read error may account for a junction end that differs from germline. The CDR3 sequence is CASSLEGQGDSYNEQFF. CDR3 in DNA: TGTGCCAGCAGCTTAGAGGGACAGGGCGACTCCTATAATGAGCAGTTCTTC. The V and J genes are TRBV7-8 and TRBJ2-1; 9 bases are shared with TRBD1. Germline V gene sequence: CDR1 SGHVS, CDR2 FQNEAQ. This CDR3 has 17 residues.

This chain uses TRBV7-9 with TRBJ1-3, with 8 bases identical to TRBD1. Trimming cost V 5 bases and J 0 bases; bases outside gene matches: 6. CDR3 size: 16 residues. The germline gives CDR1 SEHNR, CDR2 FQNEAQ (reference sequence). In DNA, the CDR3 is TGTGCCAGCAGCGTGACAGGGGTTAGCTCTGGAAACACCATATATTTT. This codes for CASSVTGVSSGNTIYF.